This T cell receptor beta chain originates from a study of response to subunit inactivated influenza vaccine. TCRdb processed the RT-PCR reads anew with MiXCR; each CDR3 protein has one entry. Among more than 450,000 distinct CDR3 sequences listed, approximately 10% were seen once. V was clipped by 0 bases and J by 5 bases; unmatched bases: 12. The germline CDR1 and CDR2 sequences are MNHEY and SVGAGI. CDR3 size: 18 residues. These data were also filed under a second study, of T cells expressing NK-cell markers. Per that paper: Scientists made TCR beta cDNA using 5'RACE template switching with UMIs. Sequencing of TCR beta repertoires drew on sorted CD3+CD56+NKG2C+, CD3+CD56+NKG2C- and CD3+CD56-NKG2C+ T cells.

The source is a man aged 45-60 years who received an inactivated influenza vaccine. Sequenced here: PBMCs from blood, sampled on the day of vaccination. The V and J genes are TRBV6-5 and TRBJ2-3; 9 bases are a match to TRBD2. The CDR3 is CASSYSSGGGGAVDTQYF. The CDR3 coding sequence is TGTGCCAGCAGTTACTCGAGCGGCGGCGGGGGGGCGGTAGATACGCAGTATTTT.